Sequencing of this T cell receptor (beta chain) was carried out in a study of cytomegalovirus exposure and HLA in healthy donors. The study ran its PCR with 60 Vbeta and 13 Jbeta primers. Clones were sequenced by immunoSEQ multiplex PCR, and TCRdb holds only the in-frame ones, with some missing. The sample includes over 30,000 clones, more than 80% seen only once; the top ten take about an eighth. General study findings and limits: By a later analysis, the bulk of CMV-associated TCR beta chains appeared HLA-restricted. Clonal expansion, a later analysis showed, was greater in HLA-associated TCR beta chains than in equally common others. Another analysis was done later, and it associated around 17,000 TCR beta sequences with HLA alleles at 0.05 false discovery rate.

As concerns this clone: Its antigen is still unknown.

V gave up 6 bases and J gave up 6 bases; unmatched junction bases: 8. This CDR3 has 14 amino acids. Germline-derived CDR1 and CDR2 are SNHLY and FYNNEI. This receptor was identified in a woman aged 40 to 50 in good health and CMV-seropositive. Sequences were obtained from PBMCs. This chain connects TRBV2 to TRBJ2-4, with TRBD2 identical over 7 bases. The CDR3 loop is CASSSGGAPNIQYF. CDR3 bases: TGTGCCAGCAGCTCGGGGGGTGCGCCAAACATTCAGTACTTC.